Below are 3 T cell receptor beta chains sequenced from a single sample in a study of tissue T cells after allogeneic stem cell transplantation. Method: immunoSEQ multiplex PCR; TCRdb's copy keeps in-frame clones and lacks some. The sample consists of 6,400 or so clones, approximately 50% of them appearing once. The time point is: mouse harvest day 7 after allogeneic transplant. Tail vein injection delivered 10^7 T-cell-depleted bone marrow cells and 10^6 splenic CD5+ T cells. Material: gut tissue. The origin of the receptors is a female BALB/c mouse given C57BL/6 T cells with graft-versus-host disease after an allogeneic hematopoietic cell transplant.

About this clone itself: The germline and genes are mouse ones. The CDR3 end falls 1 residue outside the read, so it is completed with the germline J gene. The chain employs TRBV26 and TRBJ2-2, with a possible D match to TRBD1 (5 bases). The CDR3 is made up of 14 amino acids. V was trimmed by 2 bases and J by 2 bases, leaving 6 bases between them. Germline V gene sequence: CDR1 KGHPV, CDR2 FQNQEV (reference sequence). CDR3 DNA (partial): TGTGCCAGCAGTCTGGCAGGGAACACCGGGCAGCTCTAC. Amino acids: CASSLAGNTGQLY. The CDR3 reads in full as CASSLAGNTGQLYF.

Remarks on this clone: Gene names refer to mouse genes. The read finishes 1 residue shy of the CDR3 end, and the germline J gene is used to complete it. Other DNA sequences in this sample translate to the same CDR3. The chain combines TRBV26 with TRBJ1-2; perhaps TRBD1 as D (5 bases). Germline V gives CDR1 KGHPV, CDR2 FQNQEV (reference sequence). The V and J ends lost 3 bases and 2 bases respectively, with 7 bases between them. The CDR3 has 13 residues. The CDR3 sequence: CASSLSGNSDYTF. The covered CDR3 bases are TGTGCCAGCAGTCTATCAGGGAACTCCGACTACACC.

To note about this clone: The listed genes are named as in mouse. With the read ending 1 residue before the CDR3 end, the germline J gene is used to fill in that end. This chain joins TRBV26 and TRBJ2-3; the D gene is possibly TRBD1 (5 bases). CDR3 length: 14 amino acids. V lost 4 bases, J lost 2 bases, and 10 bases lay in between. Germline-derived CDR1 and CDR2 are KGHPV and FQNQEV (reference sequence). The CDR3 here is CASSPPGFAETLYF. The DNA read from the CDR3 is TGTGCCAGCAGTCCGCCAGGGTTTGCAGAAACGCTGTAT.